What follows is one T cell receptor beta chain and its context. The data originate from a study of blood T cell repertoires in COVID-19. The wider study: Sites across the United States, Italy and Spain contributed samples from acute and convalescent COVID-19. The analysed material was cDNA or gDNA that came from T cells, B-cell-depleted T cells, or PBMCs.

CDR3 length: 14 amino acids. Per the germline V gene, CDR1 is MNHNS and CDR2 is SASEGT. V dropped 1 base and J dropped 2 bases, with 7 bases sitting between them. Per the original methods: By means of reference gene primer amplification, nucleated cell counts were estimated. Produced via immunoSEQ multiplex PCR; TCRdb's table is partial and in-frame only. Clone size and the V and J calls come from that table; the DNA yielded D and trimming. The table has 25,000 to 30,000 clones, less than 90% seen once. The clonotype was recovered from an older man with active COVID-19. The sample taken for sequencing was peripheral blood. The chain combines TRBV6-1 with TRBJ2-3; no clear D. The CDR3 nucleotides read TGTGCCAGCAGTGAAGTGGGCTACACAGATACGCAGTATTTT. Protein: CASSEVGYTDTQYF.